This T cell receptor beta chain was sequenced in a study of T cell repertoires in cytomegalovirus infection (dated 2019 in TCRdb). Regarding the study in general: Peptide stimulations targeted recently identified HLA-C-restricted CMV epitopes, whose presentation resists viral immunomodulation, together with well-studied HLA-B-restricted epitopes. The HLA type of each donor mattered for the analysis, because public TCR beta signatures pointed to carriage of CMV infection along with the matching HLA type.

The paper as a whole reports these results and caveats: Carriers of CMV infection plus the relevant HLA type were discriminated by the cumulative frequency of public TCR beta family members in the study cohort and in an independent roughly 350-donor cohort. The ex vivo response was dominated by HLA-C-restricted CMV-specific TCR beta clonotypes, which also provided the single most frequent clonotype in two of eight donors.

The germline V gene (reference sequence) gives CDR1 as MNHEY and CDR2 as SMNVEV. V drops 0 bases and J drops 4 bases, leaving 9 bases in between. The CDR3 contains 14 residues, cysteine and phenylalanine counted. Only the CDR3 region is kept as DNA, spanning 42 bases read in frame from base 1. TCRdb records Illumina HiSeq 1500 as the sequencer. The public reads were reanalyzed by TCRdb: fastp trimming at Q25, MiXCR alignment, in-frame beta chains only. Under each unique CDR3 protein, matching rows form one entry showing the most common genes and DNA. This sample holds 800,000 to 950,000 distinct CDR3 sequences; roughly 33% were observed only once. The top ten clonotypes cover around an eighth of the sample. According to the study, the label for this sample's treatment or condition signals: in vitro stimulation with specific CMV peptide epitopes to enrich CMV-specific T cells. This clonotype appeared a few times. Which antigen it targets is not known. No base qualities exist here, and no much larger clone lies one base off it.

The sequences come from cultured CD8+ T cells from PBMCs, collected from culture after CMV antigen stimulation. Rearrangement joined TRBV27 to TRBJ1-1, with the D gene uncertain. This clonotype was sampled from a human donor in good health (CMV status not recorded). Some clones in this sample may be carry-over from other donors' samples. The nucleotide sequence reads TGTGCCAGCAGTTTATCCAGTTGGGGCACTGAAGCTTTCTTT. It codes for CASSLSSWGTEAFF.